The clone carrying this TCR beta chain was detected a few times. The sample has other DNA sequences that encode this CDR3 too. Reverse transcribed after extraction, RNA yielded cDNA as the sequencing template. Measured with immunoSEQ multiplex PCR; TCRdb has only the in-frame clones, and not every one. The sample has about 120,000 clones; 58% are singletons. The record originates from a study of CD8+ T cells in alopecia areata. Documented treatment: oral pan-JAK inhibitor, 5-10 mg twice daily. In alopecia areata patients, both lesional scalp punch biopsies and peripheral blood were collected. The germline gives CDR1 GTSNPN, CDR2 SVGIG (reference sequence). V dropped 3 bases and J dropped 2; count of bases not matched to a gene: 9. The CDR3 loop spans 15 amino acids.

The sample consisted of CD8+ T cells sorted from blood, taken at week 4, from a patient treated with tofacitinib. The clonotype comes from a human donor with alopecia areata. This chain links TRBV30 with TRBJ1-2, with 7 bases fitting TRBD1. The DNA for the CDR3 is TGTGCCTGGAGGGGTGACAGGGCTCCAAACTATGGCTACACCTTC. Its translation: CAWRGDRAPNYGYTF.